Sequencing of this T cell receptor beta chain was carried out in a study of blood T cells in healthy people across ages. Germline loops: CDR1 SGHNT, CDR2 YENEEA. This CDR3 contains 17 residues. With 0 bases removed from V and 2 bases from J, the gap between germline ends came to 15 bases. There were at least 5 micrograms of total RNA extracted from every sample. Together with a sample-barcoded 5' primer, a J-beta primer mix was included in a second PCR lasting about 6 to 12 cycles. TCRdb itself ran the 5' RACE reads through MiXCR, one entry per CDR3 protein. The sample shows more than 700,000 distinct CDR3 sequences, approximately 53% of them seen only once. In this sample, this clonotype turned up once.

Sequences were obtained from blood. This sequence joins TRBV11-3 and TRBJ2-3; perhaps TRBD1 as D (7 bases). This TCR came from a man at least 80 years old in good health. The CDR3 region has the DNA TGTGCCAGCAGCTTAGATCCCCCAGGGGGGTACACAGATACGCAGTATTTT. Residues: CASSLDPPGGYTDTQYF.